The 32 T cell receptor beta chains in this list originate from one sample, sequenced in a study of siplizumab effects on memory and regulatory T cells. Produced via immunoSEQ multiplex PCR; TCRdb's table is partial and in-frame only. The repertoire consists of about 110,000 clones, with more than 90% occurring once and the leading ten covering approximately 1.2%. The specimen was CD4+ T cells sorted from blood. Receptors were obtained from a human donor in good health.

The chain has TRBV29-1 and TRBJ1-1; perhaps TRBD1 as D (6 bases). CDR3 length equals 11 residues. The V gene's germline CDR1 is SQVTM and CDR2 ANQGSEA. Trimming removed 7 bases at V and 10 bases at J, with 16 bases between. The chain's CDR3 is CSGNRAGAAFF. The CDR3, as DNA: TGCAGCGGAAACAGGGCGGGGGCAGCTTTCTTT.

This sequence joins TRBV6-1 and TRBJ2-3, with a possible D match to TRBD2 (6 bases). Between the trimmed V and J ends, which lost 1 base and 2 bases, there was a span of 22 bases. The CDR3 is 19 amino acids. Germline loops: CDR1 MNHNS, CDR2 SASEGT. CDR3 sequence reads: CASSEGAGSNFKFTDTQYF. The CDR3 nucleotides are TGTGCCAGCAGTGAAGGGGCGGGGTCCAACTTCAAATTCACAGATACGCAGTATTTT.

This chain uses TRBV7-9 with TRBJ2-5; TRBD2 is a possible D gene (5 bases). V was shortened by 6 bases and J by 2 bases, with 10 bases between the two germline ends. The germline V gene has CDR1 SEHNR and CDR2 FQNEAQ (reference sequence). This CDR3 comprises 13 residues. The CDR3 DNA sequence: TGTGCCAGCAGGGACGAGCGGCAAGAGACCCAGTACTTC. Protein: CASRDERQETQYF.

There are a few counts of this clone. The chain has TRBV19 and TRBJ2-7; tentatively, D is TRBD1 (6 bases). Trimming took off 7 bases at V and 1 base at J, with 11 bases between the two ends. The CDR3 spans 13 residues. CDR1 and CDR2 (germline): LNHDA, SQIVND (reference sequence). CDR3 sequence (DNA): TGTGCCAGTAAACGGGACAAGTCCTACGAGCAGTACTTC. Translated: CASKRDKSYEQYF.

The gene calls are TRBV7-3 and TRBJ1-1, with a tentative D call TRBD1 (5 bases). CDR3 length: 14 amino acids. The germline V gene encodes CDR1 SGHTA and CDR2 FQGTGA. V was shortened by 5 bases and J by 11 bases, with 21 bases between the two germline ends. The CDR3 DNA sequence: TGTGCCAGCAGCGCAAGCCCAGGGCAAAAATCGGCTTTCTTT. The encoded protein is CASSASPGQKSAFF.

A single count supports this clone. The chain has TRBV9 and TRBJ2-5; D might be TRBD1 (6 bases). The CDR3 consists of 14 residues. Germline values: CDR1 SGDLS, CDR2 YYNGEE. Trimming removed 0 bases from V and 2 bases from J, with 8 bases in between. The DNA for the CDR3 is TGTGCCAGCAGCGTAGAAGGGACACAAGAGACCCAGTACTTC. Protein sequence: CASSVEGTQETQYF.

This clone came up many times. The genes are TRBV5-1 and TRBJ2-7; TRBD2 matches at 8 bases. Germline assignment: CDR1 SGHRS and CDR2 YFSETQ. V lost 6 bases and J lost 5; bases outside the gene matches: 13. This CDR3 has 15 amino acids. DNA of the CDR3: TGCGCCAGCACCCCCCTCGGGAGGGCCCTCGACGAGCAGTACTTC. It is translated as CASTPLGRALDEQYF.

V gene TRBV11-2 combines with J gene TRBJ1-3; a weak D match, TRBD1 (6 bases). V dropped 1 base and J dropped 13 bases, with 23 bases sitting between them. Germline V CDR1 and CDR2: SGHAT, FQNNGV. The CDR3 contains 16 residues. Here the CDR3 reads CASSLGRIVLETGIYF. In DNA form, the CDR3 reads TGTGCCAGCAGCTTAGGACGGATCGTACTAGAAACAGGGATATATTTT. The full variable domain, with the rest looked up from reference TRBV11-2 and TRBJ1-3, is EAGVAQSPRYKIIEKRQSVAFWCNPISGHATLYWYQQILGQGPKLLIQFQNNGVVDDSQLPKDRFSAERLKGVDSTLKIQPAKLEDSAVYLCASSLGRIVLETGIYFGEGSWLTVV.

The chain couples TRBV28 to TRBJ2-2; the D gene could be TRBD1 or TRBD2 (6 bases each). Trimming removed 8 bases at V and 4 bases at J, with 29 bases between. The CDR3 is 19 amino acids. The germline V gene has CDR1 MDHEN and CDR2 SYDVKM. CDR3 protein: CASHPRGFGGTAGTGELFF. CDR3 in DNA: TGTGCCAGCCACCCGCGGGGTTTCGGGGGCACCGCGGGCACCGGGGAGCTGTTTTTT.

The chain links TRBV5-1 to TRBJ2-5, with 8 bases matching TRBD2. J was trimmed by 2 bases and V by 4 bases; bases with no gene match: 4. The CDR3 loop spans 14 amino acids. Germline V gene data show CDR1 as SGHRS and CDR2 as YFSETQ. The CDR3 region is CASSQGLEQETQYF. The DNA of the CDR3 is TGCGCCAGCAGCCAGGGACTAGAGCAAGAGACCCAGTACTTC.

The chain combines TRBV5-8 with TRBJ1-5; TRBD1 aligns across 10 bases. With 3 bases clipped from V and 11 bases from J, the junction kept 11 bases outside the gene matches. Germline-derived CDR1 and CDR2 are SGHTS and YDEGEE. The CDR3 is made up of 15 amino acids. The DNA for the CDR3 is TGTGCCAGCAGCTCAGGACAGGGGGTGGTGGTGGCCCAGCATTTT. It specifies CASSSGQGVVVAQHF.

This chain connects TRBV27 to TRBJ1-2; 7 bases align to TRBD1. This CDR3 is 14 amino acids long. Germline assignment: CDR1 MNHEY and CDR2 SMNVEV (reference sequence). V trimming: 6 bases; J trimming: 8 bases; junction bases outside the gene matches: 12. The DNA of the CDR3 is TGTGCCAGCAGGGGGACAGCGGGCCCCGGGGGCTACACCTTC. Its protein product is CASRGTAGPGGYTF.

The rearrangement links TRBV11-3 to TRBJ2-2; possibly TRBD2 for D (6 bases). V lost 4 bases and J lost 1, with 10 bases in between. This CDR3 contains 15 residues. From germline, CDR1 is SGHNT and CDR2 YENEEA. CDR3: CASSSGTQNTGELFF. DNA for the CDR3: TGTGCCAGCAGCTCCGGGACTCAGAACACCGGGGAGCTGTTTTTT.

The V gene is TRBV10-1, the J gene TRBJ2-7; no firm D call. There are 13 residues in the CDR3. From germline, CDR1 is WNHNN and CDR2 SYGVQD (reference sequence). Trimming took off 5 bases at V and 7 bases at J, with 15 bases between the two ends. DNA of the CDR3: TGCGCCAGCAGTCCCTCGGTCCCAGGAGAGCAGTACTTC. Amino acid sequence: CASSPSVPGEQYF.

CDR3 nucleotide sequence: TGTGCCAGCAGTGGGGGGGTTGCGACCGGGGAGCTGTTTTTT. Translated: CASSGGVATGELFF. The chain is built from TRBV6-1 and TRBJ2-2; the D gene is possibly TRBD2 (6 bases). Germline V CDR1 and CDR2: MNHNS, SASEGT. Trimming stripped 4 bases from V and 5 bases from J, with 11 bases between. The CDR3 is made up of 14 amino acids.

Details on this clone: At one of its ends the junction is not consistent with the germline gene, which may arise from a read error. The chain couples TRBV19 to TRBJ2-7; unclear D gene. The CDR3 is made up of 13 amino acids. Germline assignment: CDR1 LNHDA and CDR2 SQIVND (reference sequence). The CDR3 spells CASSLETSYEQYF. DNA of the CDR3: TGTGCCAGTAGTCTAGAGACGTCCTACGAGCAGTACTTC. Full variable domain (outside the CDR3, taken from reference TRBV19 and TRBJ2-7): DGGITQSPKYLFRKEGQNVTLSCEQNLNHDAMYWYRQDPGQGLRLIYYSQIVNDFQKGDIAEGYSVSREKKESFPLTVTSAQKNPTAFYLCASSLETSYEQYFGPGTRLTVT.

This clone occurred once. The J gene is TRBJ1-2, the V gene TRBV6-5; D uncertain. Trimming stripped 0 bases from V and 4 bases from J, with 9 bases between. In germline, CDR1 is MNHEY, CDR2 SVGAGI. The CDR3 sequence is 14 residues long. CDR3 sequence: CASSYSGGRYGYTF. CDR3 coding DNA: TGTGCCAGCAGTTACTCGGGCGGCCGCTATGGCTACACCTTC.

This chain links TRBV6-1 with TRBJ2-2; no reliable D call. There are 15 residues in the CDR3. Trimming pared 6 bases from V and 4 bases from J, leaving 15 bases between. Germline V CDR1 and CDR2: MNHNS, SASEGT. CDR3 sequence reads: CASSFLSKGTGELFF. For the CDR3, the DNA is TGTGCCAGCAGCTTCTTGAGTAAGGGCACCGGGGAGCTGTTTTTT.

The chain has TRBV14 and TRBJ1-5, with D possibly matching TRBD1 (5 bases). CDR3 size: 14 residues. Germline assignment: CDR1 SGHDN and CDR2 FVKESK. The ends were cut back, 4 bases at V and 5 bases at J, with 12 bases in the middle. This CDR3 is CASSLGPLDQPQHF. CDR3 DNA: TGTGCCAGCAGCCTGGGGCCGCTCGATCAGCCCCAGCATTTT.

The sample holds one count of this clone. The chain employs TRBV29-1 and TRBJ1-2; maybe TRBD1 (6 bases). Looked up from germline, CDR1 is SQVTM and CDR2 is ANQGSEA. The V gene lost 5 bases and the J gene lost 0 bases, with 10 bases spanning the gap. This CDR3 spans 13 amino acids. CDR3 loop: CSVSRGTNYGYTF. CDR3 bases: TGCAGCGTTAGCAGGGGAACTAACTATGGCTACACCTTC. Together with reference TRBV29-1 and TRBJ1-2, the CDR3 gives the full variable domain: SAVISQKPSRDICQRGTSLTIQCQVDSQVTMMFWYRQQPGQSLTLIATANQGSEATYESGFVIDKFPISRPNLTFSTLTVSNMSPEDSSIYLCSVSRGTNYGYTFGSGTRLTVV.

The rearrangement joins TRBV5-6 to TRBJ2-5, with D possibly called TRBD1 or TRBD2 (6 bases each). There are 14 residues in the CDR3. Trimming cost V 4 bases and J 0 bases, with 10 bases left between them. CDR1 and CDR2 from the germline V gene are SGHDT and YYEEEE. CDR3 amino acids: CASSRGGHQETQYF. In DNA, the CDR3 is TGTGCCAGCAGCCGAGGGGGGCACCAAGAGACCCAGTACTTC.

The V gene is TRBV7-9, the J gene TRBJ1-4; 12 positions match TRBD1. Unmatched junction bases numbered 4, after V lost 1 base and J lost 10 bases. Per the germline V gene, CDR1 is SEHNR and CDR2 is FQNEAQ (reference sequence). The CDR3 sequence is 15 residues long. The CDR3 sequence: CASSLEGTGGGKLFF. In DNA, the CDR3 is TGTGCCAGCAGCTTAGAGGGGACAGGGGGCGGAAAACTGTTTTTT.

The chain carries TRBV6-5 and TRBJ1-2; D gene unclear. The germline CDR1 and CDR2 sequences are MNHEY and SVGAGI. There are 12 residues in the CDR3. Trimming cost V 5 bases and J 8 bases, with 12 bases left between them. The CDR3 is CASSRGARGYTF. The CDR3 nucleotides are TGTGCCAGCAGTCGGGGAGCCCGAGGCTACACCTTC.

The chain combines TRBV18 with TRBJ1-1; D is perhaps TRBD1 (6 bases). The V end lost 0 bases, the J end lost 4 bases, and 12 bases lay between the germline ends. The CDR3 extends over 15 amino acids. Germline V lookup: CDR1 KGHSH, CDR2 LQKENI. For the CDR3, the DNA is TGTGCCAGCTCACCACCGTCCAGGGGATCCACTGAAGCTTTCTTT. It codes for CASSPPSRGSTEAFF.

The chain is built from TRBV27 and TRBJ1-2, with TRBD1 matching 7 bases. Germline-derived CDR1 and CDR2 are MNHEY and SMNVEV (reference sequence). J gave up 4 bases and V 4 bases, and 6 bases lay outside the gene matches. This CDR3 has 14 residues. The CDR3 sequence is CASSSDRHGYGYTF. CDR3 DNA sequence: TGTGCCAGCAGTTCGGACAGGCATGGCTATGGCTACACCTTC.

The CDR3 nucleotides are TGTGCCAGCAGTCGGGCCGGGACCCTCGGCAATGAGCAGTTCTTC. Protein sequence: CASSRAGTLGNEQFF. The chain recombines TRBV28 with TRBJ2-1; the D call may be TRBD1 or TRBD2 (5 bases each). V shed 5 bases and J shed 6 bases, with 17 bases lying between them. The CDR3 has 15 residues. Germline V CDR1 and CDR2: MDHEN, SYDVKM.

The chain uses TRBV5-1 and TRBJ2-7; no reliable D call. CDR1 and CDR2 (germline): SGHRS, YFSETQ. V lost 0 bases to trimming and J lost 3 bases, with 7 bases between them. The CDR3 is made up of 13 amino acids. CDR3 in DNA: TGCGCCAGCAGCTTGGATTACTACTACGAGCAGTACTTC. The encoded protein is CASSLDYYYEQYF.

This clone has a single count. The CDR3 reads CASSDQREKTSNQPQHF. As DNA, the CDR3 is TGTGCCAGCAGCGATCAAAGGGAGAAAACGAGCAATCAGCCCCAGCATTTT. The chain combines TRBV5-6 with TRBJ1-5; no clear D. Trimming stripped 4 bases from V and 1 base from J, with 18 bases between. This CDR3 has 17 amino acids. The germline V gene encodes CDR1 SGHDT and CDR2 YYEEEE. The full variable domain, completed using reference TRBV5-6 and TRBJ1-5, is DAGVTQSPTHLIKTRGQQVTLRCSPKSGHDTVSWYQQALGQGPQFIFQYYEEEERQRGNFPDRFSGHQFPNYSSELNVNALLLGDSALYLCASSDQREKTSNQPQHFGDGTRLSIL.

V gene TRBV9 combines with J gene TRBJ1-3; TRBD1 matches 8 bases. CDR1 is SGDLS, CDR2 YYNGEE, per germline. The V segment lost 4 bases and the J segment 3 bases; nucleotides outside the gene matches: 9. This CDR3 spans 16 amino acids. DNA of the CDR3: TGTGCCAGCAGCACCCTAGGGACAGGAGTTGGAAACACCATATATTTT. It translates to CASSTLGTGVGNTIYF.

J is TRBJ1-2 and V is TRBV10-3; no clear D gene. V shed 10 bases and J shed 8 bases, with 23 bases lying between them. The CDR3 spans 14 residues. Germline CDR1 reads ENHRY; CDR2 reads SYGVKD. In DNA form, the CDR3 reads TGTGCCACACTGAGGGAGGTCGGCGTAAGAGGCTACACCTTC. Protein product: CATLREVGVRGYTF.

The chain carries TRBV19 and TRBJ1-2; 8 positions match TRBD1. Trimming cost V 0 bases and J 6 bases; bases outside gene matches: 9. The CDR3 totals 16 residues. Germline lookup yields CDR1 LNHDA and CDR2 SQIVND (reference sequence). Here the CDR3 reads CASSIELTGEKDGYTF. Here the CDR3 DNA reads TGTGCCAGTAGTATAGAACTGACAGGGGAGAAAGATGGCTACACCTTC.

The chain carries TRBV30 and TRBJ1-1, with unresolved D. Deletions cut 5 bases from V and 1 base from J, with 11 bases between. The CDR3 length is 13 residues. In germline, CDR1 is GTSNPN, CDR2 SVGIG (reference sequence). CDR3 loop: CAWALTTNTEAFF. The CDR3 DNA sequence: TGTGCCTGGGCCTTGACCACGAACACTGAAGCTTTCTTT. Combining the CDR3 with reference TRBV30 and TRBJ1-1 gives the whole variable domain SQTIHQWPATLVQPVGSPLSLECTVEGTSNPNLYWYRQAAGRGLQLLFYSVGIGQISSEVPQNLSASRPQDRQFILSSKKLLLSDSGFYLCAWALTTNTEAFFGQGTRLTVV.